These T cell receptor beta chains were read from a single sample in a study of regulatory T cells in long-lasting Graves disease. TCRdb called the multiplex PCR reads again in MiXCR, with one record for every CDR3 protein. This table has 400,000 to 500,000 distinct CDR3 sequences, 20% to 25% appearing once. The material was peripheral blood mononuclear cells (PBMCs), obtained when the disease was refractory, from a patient treated with antithyroid drugs. The receptor source for this set is a female donor with Graves disease. The CDR3 runs from the conserved cysteine through the conserved F or W. The D gene is left open where the match is weak. Not every row has a clone size; where given, it reads once, few, many or a size class.

clone_size | j_call | d_call | v_call | cdr3_length | cdr3_aa | cdr3_nt
many | TRBJ2-7 | TRBD1 | TRBV28 | 14 | CASRLTGGRSEQYF | TGTGCCAGCAGATTAACAGGGGGTAGGTCCGAGCAGTACTTC
. | TRBJ2-5 | . | TRBV6-2/TRBV6-3 | 16 | CASSEVDRNFQETQYF | TGTGCCAGCAGTGAAGTAGACAGAAACTTTCAAGAGACCCAGTACTTC
many | TRBJ1-6 | . | TRBV28 | 15 | CASSSQGDRESPLHF | TGTGCCAGCAGTTCACAGGGTGATCGAGAGTCACCCCTCCACTTT
. | TRBJ2-3 | TRBD1 | TRBV20-1 | 16 | CSAYYRDRGVTDTQYF | TGCAGTGCTTACTACCGGGACAGGGGAGTCACAGATACGCAGTATTTT
many | TRBJ1-5 | . | TRBV2 | 13 | CASSWATDQPQHF | TGTGCCAGCTCTTGGGCGACGGATCAGCCCCAGCATTTT
few | TRBJ2-1 | TRBD2 | TRBV9 | 15 | CASSLRTSGRSEQFF | TGTGCCAGCAGCCTCAGGACTAGCGGGAGGAGCGAGCAGTTCTTC
. | TRBJ2-2 | TRBD1 | TRBV11-3 | 16 | CASSLDGDRGNGGLFF | TGTGCCAGCAGCTTAGATGGGGACAGGGGGAACGGGGGGCTGTTTTTT
few | TRBJ2-2 | . | TRBV5-1 | 13 | CASSLSRTGELFF | TGCGCCAGCAGCTTATCGAGGACCGGGGAGCTGTTTTTT
many | TRBJ2-7 | TRBD1 | TRBV2 | 14 | CASSVGQGNYEQYF | TGTGCCAGCAGTGTAGGACAGGGGAACTACGAGCAGTACTTC
many | TRBJ2-2 | . | TRBV6-5 | 14 | CASSYSRVGGELFF | TGTGCCAGCAGTTACTCTAGGGTGGGGGGGGAGCTGTTTTTT
once | TRBJ2-1 | . | TRBV9 | 13 | CASSHQPKDEQFF | TGTGCCAGCAGCCACCAACCGAAGGATGAGCAGTTCTTC
. | TRBJ2-3 | . | TRBV6-5 | 15 | CASSYSPSGTDTQYF | TGTGCCAGCAGTTACTCTCCTAGCGGCACAGATACGCAGTATTTT
many | TRBJ2-5 | TRBD1 | TRBV3-1 | 15 | CASSRGQGYIETQYF | TGTGCCAGCAGCAGAGGACAGGGGTATATAGAGACCCAGTACTTC
many | TRBJ1-6 | TRBD1 | TRBV5-1 | 15 | CASSLAQGANSPLHF | TGCGCCAGCAGCTTGGCCCAGGGGGCTAATTCACCCCTCCACTTT
once | TRBJ2-7 | TRBD1 | TRBV18 | 13 | CASSLHGQVEQYF | TGTGCCAGCTCACTACACGGACAGGTCGAGCAGTACTTC
many | TRBJ2-7 | . | TRBV29-1 | 14 | CSVEGRSGAYEQYF | TGCAGCGTTGAGGGTAGGAGCGGAGCCTACGAGCAGTACTTC
many | TRBJ2-7 | . | TRBV28 | 14 | CASSSRDIGHEQYF | TGTGCCAGCAGTAGCAGGGATATAGGTCACGAGCAGTACTTC
many | TRBJ2-7 | . | TRBV6-1 | 14 | CASSETGNSYEQYF | TGTGCCAGCAGTGAAACAGGGAACTCCTACGAGCAGTACTTC
many | TRBJ1-3 | TRBD1 | TRBV2 | 17 | CASRGGQGIKSGNTIYF | TGTGCCAGCAGGGGAGGACAGGGTATAAAGTCCGGAAACACCATATATTTT
many | TRBJ2-7 | . | TRBV10-3 | 16 | CAISESRWQGPYEQYF | TGTGCCATCAGTGAGTCGAGGTGGCAGGGTCCCTACGAGCAGTACTTC
. | TRBJ2-3 | TRBD2 | TRBV18 | 14 | CASSPSGNTDTQYF | TGTGCCAGCTCACCTAGCGGGAACACAGATACGCAGTATTTT
. | TRBJ2-7 | . | TRBV20-1 | 12 | CSAEDGPYEQYF | TGCAGCGCCGAAGACGGACCCTACGAGCAGTACTTC
few | TRBJ2-4 | . | TRBV20-1 | 13 | CSASIQTKNIQYF | TGCAGTGCTAGTATACAAACCAAAAACATTCAGTACTTC
. | TRBJ1-4 | . | TRBV15 | 12 | CATSRIDEKLFF | TGTGCCACCAGCAGGATCGATGAAAAACTGTTTTTT
few | TRBJ1-3 | . | TRBV20-1 | 13 | CSADSGEGNTIYF | TGCAGTGCCGACAGCGGGGAAGGAAACACCATATATTTT
. | TRBJ2-7 | . | TRBV11-2 | 16 | CASRLQGIGSSYEQYF | TGTGCCAGCAGACTACAGGGGATCGGGAGCTCCTACGAGCAGTACTTC
few | TRBJ1-2 | . | TRBV7-9 | 15 | CASSLEARLDYGYTF | TGTGCCAGCAGCTTAGAGGCGAGGCTAGACTATGGCTACACCTTC
. | TRBJ2-5 | . | TRBV5-8 | 14 | CASSGKGLQETQYF | TGTGCCAGCAGCGGCAAGGGACTCCAAGAGACCCAGTACTTC
many | TRBJ2-7 | . | TRBV2 | 11 | CASSGAYEQYF | TGTGCCAGCAGTGGGGCCTACGAGCAGTACTTC
. | TRBJ2-1 | . | TRBV12-3/TRBV12-4 | 13 | CASSLTAYNEQFF | TGTGCCAGCAGCTTGACCGCCTACAATGAGCAGTTCTTC
few | TRBJ2-5 | . | TRBV3-1 | 17 | CASSRDPGGVVGWTQYF | TGTGCCAGCAGCCGAGACCCGGGCGGAGTCGTCGGATGGACCCAGTACTTC
few | TRBJ2-7 | . | TRBV20-1 | 14 | CSARATTSFYEQYF | TGCAGTGCTAGAGCTACTACTAGTTTTTACGAGCAGTACTTC
many | TRBJ2-7 | . | TRBV29-1 | 13 | CSVEGAFPSEQYF | TGCAGCGTGGAGGGGGCTTTTCCGAGCGAGCAGTACTTC
. | TRBJ1-5 | . | TRBV19 | 16 | CASSIVGQNSNQPQHF | TGTGCCAGTAGTATAGTGGGACAAAATAGCAATCAGCCCCAGCATTTT
. | TRBJ2-5 | TRBD2 | TRBV20-1 | 14 | CSARLREGLETQYF | TGCAGTGCTAGATTGAGGGAGGGCCTTGAGACCCAGTACTTC
many | TRBJ1-2 | . | TRBV6-9 | 14 | CASSYSFGQMGYTF | TGTGCCAGCAGTTACTCATTCGGGCAGATGGGTTACACCTTC
many | TRBJ1-1 | . | TRBV7-2 | 13 | CASSLTLFPEAFF | TGTGCCAGCAGCTTGACCCTTTTTCCTGAAGCTTTCTTT
few | TRBJ1-6 | TRBD1 | TRBV4-1 | 18 | CASSQDTGESSYNSPLHF | TGCGCCAGCAGCCAAGATACAGGGGAAAGCTCCTATAATTCACCCCTCCACTTT
many | TRBJ2-7 | . | TRBV28 | 14 | CASRQGGSSYEQYF | TGTGCCAGCAGACAGGGGGGGAGCTCCTACGAGCAGTACTTC
many | TRBJ1-1 | . | TRBV20-1 | 13 | CSARDSANTEAFF | TGCAGTGCTAGAGATTCGGCGAACACTGAAGCTTTCTTT
many | TRBJ2-7 | TRBD2 | TRBV28 | 14 | CASSFSGRDYEQYF | TGTGCCAGCAGTTTTAGCGGGAGGGACTACGAGCAGTACTTC
few | TRBJ1-2 | TRBD1 | TRBV20-1 | 12 | CSARGTGGGYTF | TGCAGTGCAAGAGGGACAGGAGGGGGCTACACCTTC
many | TRBJ2-2 | . | TRBV6-1 | 15 | CASSEDTLNTGELFF | TGTGCCAGCAGTGAGGACACTCTGAACACCGGGGAGCTGTTTTTT
. | TRBJ1-1 | . | TRBV18 | 15 | CASSPPLRGNTEAFF | TGTGCCAGCTCACCTCCCTTGCGGGGTAACACTGAAGCTTTCTTT
many | TRBJ1-1 | TRBD1 | TRBV6-1 | 16 | CASTRQGGGMNTEAFF | TGTGCCAGCACCCGACAGGGAGGGGGGATGAACACTGAAGCTTTCTTT
. | TRBJ1-2 | . | TRBV7-8 | 13 | CASGRGGAEGYTF | TGTGCCAGCGGTCGGGGGGGGGCGGAAGGCTACACCTTC
many | TRBJ1-5 | TRBD1 | TRBV2 | 13 | CAIKTGDNQPQHF | TGTGCCATCAAGACAGGGGACAATCAGCCCCAGCATTTT
few | TRBJ2-7 | . | TRBV20-1 | 15 | CSARGARGLSYEQYF | TGCAGTGCTAGAGGGGCCCGAGGGCTCTCCTACGAGCAGTACTTC
many | TRBJ2-2 | TRBD1 | TRBV20-1 | 14 | CSARNRGSAGELFF | TGCAGTGCTAGGAACAGGGGATCGGCCGGGGAGCTGTTTTTT
many | TRBJ1-1 | . | TRBV28 | 12 | CASSWLNTEAFF | TGTGCCAGCAGCTGGCTGAACACTGAAGCTTTCTTT
few | TRBJ2-7 | TRBD1 | TRBV6-5 | 16 | CASSLPPGQGAGEQYF | TGTGCCAGCAGTTTGCCACCGGGACAGGGGGCGGGGGAGCAGTACTTC
few | TRBJ2-6 | . | TRBV10-3 | 18 | CAISVRGVWESGANVLTF | TGTGCCATCAGTGTTCGGGGCGTTTGGGAGTCTGGGGCCAACGTCCTGACTTTC
. | TRBJ2-2 | TRBD1 | TRBV28 | 16 | CASSPAGQGNTGELFF | TGTGCCAGCAGTCCCGCGGGACAGGGTAACACCGGGGAGCTGTTTTTT
many | TRBJ2-4 | TRBD2 | TRBV3-1 | 16 | CASSQDRLAGDHIQYF | TGTGCCAGCAGCCAAGATAGGCTAGCGGGAGATCACATTCAGTACTTC
few | TRBJ1-4 | TRBD1 | TRBV6-1 | 13 | CATSTGLAEKLFF | TGTGCCACCTCGACAGGGTTGGCTGAAAAACTGTTTTTT